The clone carrying this T cell receptor beta chain was picked up a small number of times. The target antigen is unknown. The data were obtained in a study of OX40 agonist ivuxolimab in advanced cancers. Study information: The dose-escalation cohort was over 65% male, with a mean age of about 56 years, ranging roughly 20 to 90. Partial responses occurred in Three dose-escalation patients, one with hepatocellular carcinoma and two with cutaneous melanoma. Study-wide findings and caveats: There were, on average, more expanded clones in CD8+ T cells than in CD4+. In a subset of nonresponders, normalized T-cell clonal expansion was also low.

Using immunoSEQ multiplex PCR, the repertoire was profiled, and TCRdb retains in-frame clones only, with some absent. The profile shows about 20,000 clones, approximately 80% of them singletons. Germline V lookup: CDR1 SGHRS, CDR2 YFSETQ. The CDR3 runs 15 residues. Trimming left V 3 bases short and J 0 bases short, with 12 bases between. The sample consisted of CD4+ or CD8+ T cells sorted from blood, taken in a trial of the OX40 agonist ivuxolimab. This clonotype was obtained from an adult with an advanced solid tumor such as melanoma, head and neck, liver or kidney cancer. V usage is TRBV5-1 and J usage is TRBJ1-1; tentatively, D is TRBD1 (6 bases). CDR3 bases: TGCGCCAGCAGCTCTCGGACAGTTATGAACACTGAAGCTTTCTTT. This encodes CASSSRTVMNTEAFF.